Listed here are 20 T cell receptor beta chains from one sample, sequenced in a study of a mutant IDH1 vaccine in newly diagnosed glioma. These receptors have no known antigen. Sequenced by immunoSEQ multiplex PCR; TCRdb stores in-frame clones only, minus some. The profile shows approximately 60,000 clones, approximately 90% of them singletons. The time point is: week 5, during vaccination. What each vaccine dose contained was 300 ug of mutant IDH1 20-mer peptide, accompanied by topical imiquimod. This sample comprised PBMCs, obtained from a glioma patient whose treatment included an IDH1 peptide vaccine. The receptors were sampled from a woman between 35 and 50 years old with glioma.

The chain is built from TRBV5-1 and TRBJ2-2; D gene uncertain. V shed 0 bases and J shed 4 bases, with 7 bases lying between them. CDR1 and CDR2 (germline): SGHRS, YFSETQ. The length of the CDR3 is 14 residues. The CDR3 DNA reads TGCGCCAGCAGCTTGGTGTTAAGCACCGGGGAGCTGTTTTTT. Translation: CASSLVLSTGELFF.

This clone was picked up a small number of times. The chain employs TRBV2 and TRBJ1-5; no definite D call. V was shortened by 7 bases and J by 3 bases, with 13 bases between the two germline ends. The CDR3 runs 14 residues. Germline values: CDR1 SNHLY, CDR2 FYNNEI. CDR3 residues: CASTLGLNNQPQHF. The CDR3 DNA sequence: TGTGCCAGCACCCTCGGACTGAACAATCAGCCCCAGCATTTT.

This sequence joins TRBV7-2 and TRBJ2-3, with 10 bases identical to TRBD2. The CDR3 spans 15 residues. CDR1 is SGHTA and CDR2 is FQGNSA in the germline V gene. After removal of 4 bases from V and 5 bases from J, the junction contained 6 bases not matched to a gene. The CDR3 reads CASSSNGLAVDTQYF. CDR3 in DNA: TGTGCCAGCAGCTCAAACGGACTAGCGGTAGATACGCAGTATTTT. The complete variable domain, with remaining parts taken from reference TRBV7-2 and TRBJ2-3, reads GAGVSQSPSNKVTEKGKDVELRCDPISGHTALYWYRQSLGQGLEFLIYFQGNSAPDKSGLPSDRFSAERTGGSVSTLTIQRTQQEDSAVYLCASSSNGLAVDTQYFGPGTRLTVL.

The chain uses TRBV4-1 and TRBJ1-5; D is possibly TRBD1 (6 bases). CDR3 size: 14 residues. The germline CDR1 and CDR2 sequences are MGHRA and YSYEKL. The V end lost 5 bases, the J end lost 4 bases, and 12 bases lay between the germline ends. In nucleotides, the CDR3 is TGCGCCAGCAGCGCGGACAGTAAAAATCAGCCCCAGCATTTT. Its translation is CASSADSKNQPQHF.

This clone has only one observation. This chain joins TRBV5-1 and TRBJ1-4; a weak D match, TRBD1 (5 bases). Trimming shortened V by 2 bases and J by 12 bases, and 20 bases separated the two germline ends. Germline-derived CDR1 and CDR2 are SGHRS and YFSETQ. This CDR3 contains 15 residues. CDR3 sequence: CASSFGGTRGGELFF. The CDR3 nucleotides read TGCGCCAGCAGCTTCGGGGGGACCCGGGGTGGGGAACTGTTTTTT.

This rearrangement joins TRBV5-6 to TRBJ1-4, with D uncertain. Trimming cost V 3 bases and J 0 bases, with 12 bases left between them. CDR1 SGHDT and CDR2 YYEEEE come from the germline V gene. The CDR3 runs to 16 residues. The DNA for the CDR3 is TGTGCCAGCAGCTCGTACAGTTTTGCAACTAATGAAAAACTGTTTTTT. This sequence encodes CASSSYSFATNEKLFF.

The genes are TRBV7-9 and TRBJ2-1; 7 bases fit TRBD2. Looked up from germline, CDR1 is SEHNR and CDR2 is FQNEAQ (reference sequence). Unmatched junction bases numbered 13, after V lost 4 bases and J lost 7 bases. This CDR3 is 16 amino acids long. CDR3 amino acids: CASSYVFGMGGNEQFF. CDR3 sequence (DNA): TGTGCCAGCAGCTACGTTTTCGGGATGGGGGGGAATGAGCAGTTCTTC.

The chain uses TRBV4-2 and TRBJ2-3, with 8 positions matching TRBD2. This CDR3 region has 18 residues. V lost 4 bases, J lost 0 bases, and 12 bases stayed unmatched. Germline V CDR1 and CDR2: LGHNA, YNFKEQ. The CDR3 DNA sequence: TGTGCCAGCAGCCCGAAGGTGGCGGGGGGCCCTAGCACAGATACGCAGTATTTT. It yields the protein CASSPKVAGGPSTDTQYF.

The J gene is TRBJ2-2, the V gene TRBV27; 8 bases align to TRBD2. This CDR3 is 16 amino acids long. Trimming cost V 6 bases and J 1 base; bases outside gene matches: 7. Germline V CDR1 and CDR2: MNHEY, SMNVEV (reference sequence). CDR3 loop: CASSSGLAWNTGELFF. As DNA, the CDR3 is TGTGCCAGCAGCTCCGGACTAGCCTGGAACACCGGGGAGCTGTTTTTT.

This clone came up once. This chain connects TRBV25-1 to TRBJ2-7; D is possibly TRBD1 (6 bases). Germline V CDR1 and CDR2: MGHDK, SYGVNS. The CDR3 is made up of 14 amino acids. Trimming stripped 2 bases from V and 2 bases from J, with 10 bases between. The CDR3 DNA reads TGTGCCAGCAGTGAACGGACAGAACCCTACGAGCAGTACTTC. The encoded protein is CASSERTEPYEQYF.

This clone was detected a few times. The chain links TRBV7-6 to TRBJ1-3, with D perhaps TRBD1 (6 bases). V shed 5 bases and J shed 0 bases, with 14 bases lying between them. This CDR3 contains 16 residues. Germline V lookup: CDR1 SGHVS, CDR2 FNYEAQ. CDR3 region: CASSLEDRHSGNTIYF. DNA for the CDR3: TGTGCCAGCAGCCTAGAAGACAGGCACTCTGGAAACACCATATATTTT.

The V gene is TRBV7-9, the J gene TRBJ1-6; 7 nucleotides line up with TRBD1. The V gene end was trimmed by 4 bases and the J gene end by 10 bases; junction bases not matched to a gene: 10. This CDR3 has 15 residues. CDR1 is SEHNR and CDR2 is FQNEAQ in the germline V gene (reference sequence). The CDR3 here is CASSSRTGLASPLHF. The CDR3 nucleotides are TGTGCCAGCAGCTCCCGGACAGGCCTGGCGTCACCCCTCCACTTT.

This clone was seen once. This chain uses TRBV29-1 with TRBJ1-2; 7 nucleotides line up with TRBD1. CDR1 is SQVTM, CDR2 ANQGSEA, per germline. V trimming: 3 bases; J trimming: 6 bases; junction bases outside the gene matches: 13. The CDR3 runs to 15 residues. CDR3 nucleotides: TGCAGCGTTGACCCCCGACAGGGTAAAATCGATGGCTACACCTTC. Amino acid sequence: CSVDPRQGKIDGYTF.

CDR3 bases: TGTGCCAGCTCACCATCAGGGGAGGTTGAAAAACTGTTTTTT. Translating gives CASSPSGEVEKLFF. The V call is TRBV18, the J call TRBJ1-4; tentatively, D is TRBD1 (6 bases). The CDR3 length is 14 residues. V was clipped by 2 bases and J by 7 bases, with 11 bases between them. Germline values: CDR1 KGHSH, CDR2 LQKENI. Full variable domain (outside the CDR3, taken from reference TRBV18 and TRBJ1-4): NAGVMQNPRHLVRRRGQEARLRCSPMKGHSHVYWYRQLPEEGLKFMVYLQKENIIDESGMPKERFSAEFPKEGPSILRIQQVVRGDSAAYFCASSPSGEVEKLFFGSGTQLSVL.

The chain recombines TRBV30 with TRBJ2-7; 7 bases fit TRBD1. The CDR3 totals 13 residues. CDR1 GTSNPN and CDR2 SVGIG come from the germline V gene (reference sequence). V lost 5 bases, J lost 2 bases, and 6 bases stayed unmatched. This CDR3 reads CAWGLGQPYEQYF. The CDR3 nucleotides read TGTGCCTGGGGGTTGGGACAGCCCTACGAGCAGTACTTC. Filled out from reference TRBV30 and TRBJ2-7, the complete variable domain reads SQTIHQWPATLVQPVGSPLSLECTVEGTSNPNLYWYRQAAGRGLQLLFYSVGIGQISSEVPQNLSASRPQDRQFILSSKKLLLSDSGFYLCAWGLGQPYEQYFGPGTRLTVT.

CDR3 in DNA: TGTGCCAGCATCGGACGGCTTAATGAAAAACTGTTTTTT. It yields the protein CASIGRLNEKLFF. The chain couples TRBV28 to TRBJ1-4; D uncertain. From germline, CDR1 is MDHEN and CDR2 SYDVKM. The CDR3 extends over 13 amino acids. V was clipped by 7 bases and J by 4 bases, with 10 bases between them.

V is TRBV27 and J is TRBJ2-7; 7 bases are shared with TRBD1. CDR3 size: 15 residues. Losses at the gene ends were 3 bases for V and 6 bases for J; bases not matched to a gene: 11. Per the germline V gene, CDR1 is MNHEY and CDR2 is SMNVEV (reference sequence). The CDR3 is CASSLIRQGNREQYF. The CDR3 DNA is TGTGCCAGCAGTTTGATCAGACAGGGTAATCGCGAGCAGTACTTC.

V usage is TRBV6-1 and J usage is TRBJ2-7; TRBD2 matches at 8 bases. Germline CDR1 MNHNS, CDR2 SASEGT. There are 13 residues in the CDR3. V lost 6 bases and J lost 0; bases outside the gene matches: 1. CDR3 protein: CASRREDSYEQYF. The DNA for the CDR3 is TGTGCCAGCAGGCGGGAGGACTCCTACGAGCAGTACTTC.

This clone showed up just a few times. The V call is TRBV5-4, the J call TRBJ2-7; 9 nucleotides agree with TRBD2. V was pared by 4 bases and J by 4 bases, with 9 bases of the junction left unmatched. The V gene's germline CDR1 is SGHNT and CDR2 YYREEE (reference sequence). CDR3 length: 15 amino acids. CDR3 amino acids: CASSLSGSGGYEQYF. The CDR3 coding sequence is TGTGCCAGCAGCCTTAGCGGGAGTGGTGGGTACGAGCAGTACTTC.

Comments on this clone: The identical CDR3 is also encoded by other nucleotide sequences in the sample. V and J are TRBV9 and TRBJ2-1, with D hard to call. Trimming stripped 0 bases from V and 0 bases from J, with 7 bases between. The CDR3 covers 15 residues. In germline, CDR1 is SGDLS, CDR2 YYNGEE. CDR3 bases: TGTGCCAGCAGCGTAGACCCCAGCTCCTACAATGAGCAGTTCTTC. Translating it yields CASSVDPSSYNEQFF.